The 4 T cell receptor beta chains presented below share a single source sample, sequenced in a study of low-dose radiotherapy and immunotherapy resistance in tumors. Time point specified: before trial treatment. Both TCRalpha and TCRbeta chains were reverse transcribed with V-gene-specific primers. With a V-primer adapter and a constant-region primer, TCRs were amplified for approximately 19 PCR cycles. TCRdb fed the reads into MiXCR, producing one record per CDR3 protein. The repertoire includes fewer than 95,000 distinct CDR3 sequences, 8% to 10% of them detected once, and 0.95% to 1.3% sits in the top ten. Sequences were derived from PBMCs, sampled before treatment. The source is a male donor with prostate cancer.

This clonotype was counted many times. CDR3 nucleotide sequence: TGTGCCCTTCAGGGGAACCCTGGGTCACCCCTCCACTTT. This translates into CALQGNPGSPLHF. This chain uses TRBV28 with TRBJ1-6; D possibly corresponds to TRBD1 (6 bases). In germline, CDR1 is MDHEN, CDR2 SYDVKM. Trimming removed 11 bases at V and 10 bases at J, with 18 bases between. The CDR3 is 13 amino acids.

In this sample, this clonotype turned up many times. The genes are TRBV18 and TRBJ1-2, with a weak D call TRBD1 (6 bases). The CDR3 runs 16 residues. The V gene lost 4 bases and the J gene lost 6 bases, with 21 bases spanning the gap. CDR1 is KGHSH and CDR2 is LQKENI in the germline V gene. CDR3 sequence reads: CASSRALGQQGDGYTF. The CDR3, as DNA: TGTGCCAGCTCACGGGCTCTTGGACAGCAAGGGGATGGCTACACCTTC.

This clonotype was seen repeatedly, ten times or more. The gene calls are TRBV15 and TRBJ2-1; no clear D. From germline, CDR1 is LNHNV and CDR2 YYDKDF (reference sequence). V lost 4 bases and J 8 bases, leaving 9 bases between the germline ends. CDR3 length: 12 amino acids. CDR3 residues: CATSTLVDEQFF. CDR3 bases: TGTGCCACCAGCACACTTGTGGATGAGCAGTTCTTC.

This clonotype was recorded many times. The genes are TRBV11-2 and TRBJ2-1, with D possibly TRBD2 on 5 matching bases. The V end was cut by 1 base, the J end by 5 bases, with 12 bases between. The V gene's germline CDR1 is SGHAT and CDR2 FQNNGV. The CDR3 totals 15 residues. This chain's CDR3 is CASSLVRGLNNEQFF. CDR3 bases: TGTGCCAGCAGCTTAGTCCGCGGGTTGAACAATGAGCAGTTCTTC.